The rows below give T cell receptor beta chains drawn from one sample of a study of cytomegalovirus exposure and HLA in healthy donors. Assay: immunoSEQ multiplex PCR; the TCRdb copy retains only in-frame clones and omits some. The table includes 75,000 to 90,000 clones, 85% detected once. Sequenced sample: PBMCs. Receptors were obtained from a man aged 40-49 years in good health and CMV-seropositive. Both conserved end residues are part of each CDR3. A D gene is named only where the DNA matches it firmly. The listing skips clone size in some rows; elsewhere it reads once, few, many or a size class.

D gene | J gene | V gene | clone size | CDR3 DNA | CDR3 protein
. | TRBJ2-3 | TRBV5-1 | . | TGCGCCAGCAGCTTGGAATTGTCGGGCACAGATACGCAGTATTTT | CASSLELSGTDTQYF
TRBD1 | TRBJ1-4 | TRBV6-6 | . | TGTGCCAGCAGTAGGACAGGGGGAAAGGAGAAACTGTTTTTT | CASSRTGGKEKLFF
TRBD1 | TRBJ1-1 | TRBV7-9 | . | TGTGCCAGCACCCAGGGACAGACTTTCTTT | CASTQGQTFF
TRBD2 | TRBJ2-1 | TRBV28 | . | TGTGCCAGCAGTCTTGGACAACAAGGGACTAGCGGGAGGCCCTGGAGCTCCTACAATGAGCAGTTCTTC | CASSLGQQGTSGRPWSSYNEQFF
TRBD1 | TRBJ1-5 | TRBV19 | . | TGTGCCAGTAGTATGAAACAGGGGGCTTATCAGCCCCAGCATTTT | CASSMKQGAYQPQHF
. | TRBJ2-7 | TRBV2 | . | TGTGCCAGCACCAACGGGTACGAGCAGTACTTC | CASTNGYEQYF
. | TRBJ2-3 | TRBV5-1 | . | TGCGCCAGCAGCTTGGCCGGCACAGATACGCAGTATTTT | CASSLAGTDTQYF
TRBD2 | TRBJ2-1 | TRBV12-5 | . | TGTGCTAGTGGTTTGGTACAACCACTAGCGGCGTCTGAGCAGTTCTTC | CASGLVQPLAASEQFF
. | TRBJ2-7 | TRBV5-1 | . | TGCGCCAGCAGCCCCGGCGGCTCCTACGAGCAGTACTTC | CASSPGGSYEQYF
. | TRBJ1-2 | TRBV18 | . | TGTGCCAGCTCCTTCGCTCTAGGGGATGGCTACACCTTC | CASSFALGDGYTF
. | TRBJ2-7 | TRBV30 | . | TGTGCCTGGAGTGTACAGGGTGGGCAGTACTTC | CAWSVQGGQYF
TRBD2 | TRBJ2-3 | TRBV11-1 | . | TGTGCCAGCAGCTTTGGTAGCGGGAGATTCCCAGATACGCAGTATTTT | CASSFGSGRFPDTQYF
. | TRBJ2-7 | TRBV7-9 | . | TGTGCCAGCAGCCTTGGGACTCTACAGGCCTACGAGCAGTACTTC | CASSLGTLQAYEQYF
. | TRBJ1-2 | TRBV30 | once | TGTGCCTGGGGAGAGGACTATGGCTACACCTTC | CAWGEDYGYTF
. | TRBJ1-2 | TRBV13 | . | TGTGCCAGCAGCTTAGGCCCACGGGTTACTAACTATGGCTACACCTTC | CASSLGPRVTNYGYTF
. | TRBJ2-1 | TRBV5-1 | . | TGCGCCAGCAGCATCGGGACAAACAATGAGCAGTTCTTC | CASSIGTNNEQFF
TRBD1 | TRBJ2-5 | TRBV11-2 | few | TGTGCCAGCAGCTCGGACAGGGGTGAGACCCAGTACTTC | CASSSDRGETQYF
. | TRBJ2-2 | TRBV7-2 | . | TGTGCCAGCGGGGGCCCGAACACCGGGGAGCTGTTTTTT | CASGGPNTGELFF
. | TRBJ2-2 | TRBV2 | . | TGTGCCAGCAAAGGCAGCCGACTTGCGAACACCGGGGAGCTGTTTTTT | CASKGSRLANTGELFF
TRBD2 | TRBJ2-2 | TRBV27 | . | TGTGCCAGCAGTTCGGGGACTAGCGGGAGAGGAACCGGGGAGCTGTTTTTT | CASSSGTSGRGTGELFF
. | TRBJ1-2 | TRBV6-5 | . | TGTGCCAGCAGCCCGGGGGGGCCGGACTATGGCTACACCTTC | CASSPGGPDYGYTF
TRBD2 | TRBJ2-7 | TRBV7-9 | . | TGTTCCAGCAGCTGGCTATCGGGAGGGCCGTTGGAGCAGTACTTC | CSSSWLSGGPLEQYF
TRBD2 | TRBJ2-5 | TRBV15 | . | TGTGCCACCAGCATACCATCTCTAGCGGGAGGAAGAGAGACCCAGTACTTC | CATSIPSLAGGRETQYF
. | TRBJ1-1 | TRBV5-4 | . | TGTGCCAGCAGTGGGGGCCGAGAAGCTTTCTTT | CASSGGREAFF
. | TRBJ2-3 | TRBV5-1 | . | TGCGCCAGCAGCATGTTAGGGGGGGGATCTGATACGCAGTATTTT | CASSMLGGGSDTQYF
. | TRBJ2-2 | TRBV11-2 | once | TGTGCCAGCAGCTTTAAGAACACCGGGGAGCTGTTTTTT | CASSFKNTGELFF
TRBD2 | TRBJ2-7 | TRBV28 | . | TGTGCCAGCAGTTCTCCGGGACTAGAACCCTACGAGCAGTACTTC | CASSSPGLEPYEQYF
. | TRBJ2-3 | TRBV15 | . | TGTGCCACCAGCAGACCGAGGGACACAGATACGCAGTATTTT | CATSRPRDTDTQYF
TRBD1 | TRBJ1-2 | TRBV5-8 | once | TGTGCCAGCAGCTTGGGGGACAGAAGCTATGGCTACACCTTC | CASSLGDRSYGYTF
TRBD2 | TRBJ2-3 | TRBV18 | . | TGTGCCAGCTCACCACAGCGGGGGGGTAAAGATACGCAGTATTTT | CASSPQRGGKDTQYF
. | TRBJ1-2 | TRBV5-5 | once | TGTGCCAGCAGCCCGGGGCGGGGGAAGTTCGGATATGGCTACACCTTC | CASSPGRGKFGYGYTF
. | TRBJ1-1 | TRBV10-3 | . | TGTGCCATCAGTGAGCCTACCCGAGGGAATGAAGCTTTCTTT | CAISEPTRGNEAFF
TRBD1 | TRBJ1-3 | TRBV5-1 | few | TGCGCCAGCAGCCCGAGACAGGGAAGTCCTGGAAACACCATATATTTT | CASSPRQGSPGNTIYF
. | TRBJ1-6 | TRBV14 | once | TGTGCCAGCAGCCAAGACCACGGGGTTTCACCCCTCCACTTT | CASSQDHGVSPLHF
. | TRBJ1-4 | TRBV2 | once | TGTGCCAGCAGTTCTATACAGTCAACTAATGAAAAACTGTTTTTT | CASSSIQSTNEKLFF
. | TRBJ2-6 | TRBV5-1 | . | TGCGCCAGCAGCCCGGGACATCTCTCTGGGGCCAACGTCCTGACTTTC | CASSPGHLSGANVLTF
. | TRBJ1-1 | TRBV6-1 | . | TGTGCCACCCGAGACAGGACGAACACTGAAGCTTTCTTT | CATRDRTNTEAFF
. | TRBJ1-2 | TRBV7-2 | . | TGTGCCAGCAGCCCCCTCCTGTATGGCTACACCTTC | CASSPLLYGYTF
. | TRBJ2-5 | TRBV7-6 | . | TGTGCCAGCAGACTTACAGGGTTCGGGGAGACCCAGTACTTC | CASRLTGFGETQYF
. | TRBJ1-1 | TRBV6-6 | . | TGTGCCAGCAGTTCAACAGCTGAAGCTTTCTTT | CASSSTAEAFF
. | TRBJ2-7 | TRBV5-4 | . | TGTGCCAGCAGCCATCAGGGGTACGAGCAGTACTTC | CASSHQGYEQYF
TRBD1 | TRBJ2-3 | TRBV6-4 | . | TGTGCCAGCAGAAAACAGGGGGCGGCAGATACGCAGTATTTT | CASRKQGAADTQYF
. | TRBJ2-5 | TRBV19 | . | TGTGCCAGTAGGGACAGCACACAAGAGACCCAGTACTTC | CASRDSTQETQYF
TRBD1 | TRBJ2-7 | TRBV5-1 | few | TGCGCCAGCAGCCCGGGACAGAAAATCTACGAGCAGTACTTC | CASSPGQKIYEQYF
TRBD2 | TRBJ2-3 | TRBV6-6 | . | TGTGCCAGCAGCCAGGGACTAGCGGGAGGGACAGATACGCAGTATTTT | CASSQGLAGGTDTQYF
TRBD1 | TRBJ2-7 | TRBV10-3 | . | TGTGCCATCAGTGAGTCGGGACAGTCCTACGAGCAGTACTTC | CAISESGQSYEQYF
. | TRBJ2-3 | TRBV27 | . | TGTGCCAGCAGTTTAGGTTTCTGGGAAGGGGGCACAGATACGCAGTATTTT | CASSLGFWEGGTDTQYF
TRBD1 | TRBJ1-2 | TRBV5-5 | . | TGTGCCAGCAGCTTAGGGACAGGGGACGGCTACACCTTC | CASSLGTGDGYTF
TRBD2 | TRBJ2-7 | TRBV5-1 | once | TGCGCCAGCAGCGCGACTAGCCAAGCCTACGAGCAGTACTTC | CASSATSQAYEQYF
. | TRBJ1-1 | TRBV7-9 | . | TGTGCCAGCAGCCAAAAACAGCGGGGCACTGAAGCTTTCTTT | CASSQKQRGTEAFF
TRBD2 | TRBJ2-3 | TRBV19 | . | TGTGCCAGTAGTATCGAGCGGGGTAGAGATACGCAGTATTTT | CASSIERGRDTQYF